This T cell receptor beta chain comes out of a study of T-cell memory formation after mild COVID-19. V dropped 11 bases and J dropped 4; count of bases not matched to a gene: 11. The CDR3 sequence is 14 residues long. Germline CDR1 reads MNHEY; CDR2 reads SMNVEV (reference sequence). TCRdb recomputed calls from the 5' RACE reads with MiXCR, one row per CDR3 protein. The sample has 180,000 or so distinct CDR3 sequences, 9.5% to 13% seen once. The receptor comes from a man aged 18 to 30 who had mild COVID-19 (a few samples of this study predate the infection). Cell type and time point are not known. The V call is TRBV27, the J call TRBJ2-7; TRBD1 aligns across 10 bases. The sequencing sample was made of PBMCs or a T cell subset sorted from them (not recorded which). The CDR3 DNA sequence: TGTGCCCGACGAACCGGGACAGGGGCATACGAGCAGTACGTC. It is translated as CARRTGTGAYEQYV.